This T cell receptor beta chain stems from a study of Tregs in tolerant kidney transplant recipients. Assay: immunoSEQ multiplex PCR; the TCRdb copy retains only in-frame clones and omits some. The sample includes nearly 15,000 clones. Points on this clone: Its antigen is not known. The sequenced fragment ends 3 residues before the CDR3 boundary, so the rest is inferred from the germline J gene.

Recipients received nonmyeloablative bone marrow transplants from related graft donors, with transient mixed chimerism. CD4+CD25+CD127- Tregs, CD4+CD25- non-Tregs, CD4 and CD8 cells were sorted. The trim removed 0 bases at V and 2 bases at J, leaving 9 bases unmatched. CDR3 length: 17 residues. Germline assignment: CDR1 DFQATT and CDR2 SNEGSKA (reference sequence). Study results and limitations: Expanding Tregs on activated donor B cells appeared to best identify donor-specific TCRbeta clones.

The TCR sequence derives from a human patient who received a combined kidney and bone marrow transplant. The graft donor may have contributed some T cells. The genes are TRBV20-1 and TRBJ2-1, with 8 bases lining up with TRBD2. The sample here was CD4+ T cells from blood (PBMCs), taken 12 months after the transplant. The CDR3 is CSARDPLAGLAYNEQFF. The sequenced CDR3 bases are TGCAGTGCTAGAGACCCCCTTGCGGGACTAGCCTACAATGAG.